The rows below give T cell receptor beta chains drawn from one sample of a study of T cells after yellow fever vaccination. Via MiXCR, TCRdb re-called the 5' RACE reads, giving one row per CDR3 protein. The data hold about 300,000 distinct CDR3 sequences, with approximately 8% observed a single time. The starting material was CD4+ T cells sorted from PBMCs, obtained 5 days after the yellow fever booster vaccination. These receptors all stem from a man aged 18 to 29 who received the YFV17D yellow fever vaccine. The CDR3 runs from the conserved cysteine through the conserved F or W. Fields, in order: J gene, D gene, clone size, V gene, CDR3 protein, CDR3 DNA. A D gene is named only where the DNA matches it firmly. The size field is filled for only some rows; it gives once, few, many or a size class.

j_call: TRBJ2-3; d_call: .; clone_size: many; v_call: TRBV2; cdr3_aa: CASSPTQDTQYF; cdr3_nt: TGTGCCAGCAGTCCAACCCAGGATACGCAGTATTTT
j_call: TRBJ2-5; d_call: .; clone_size: .; v_call: TRBV12-3/TRBV12-4; cdr3_aa: CASSLARSAGETQYF; cdr3_nt: TGTGCCAGCAGTTTAGCCCGATCTGCGGGAGAGACCCAGTACTTC
j_call: TRBJ2-1; d_call: .; clone_size: many; v_call: TRBV7-2; cdr3_aa: CASSLPAGNEQFF; cdr3_nt: TGTGCCAGCAGCCTCCCCGCGGGGAATGAGCAGTTCTTC
j_call: TRBJ2-4; d_call: .; clone_size: many; v_call: TRBV4-3; cdr3_aa: CASRPGLAKNIQYF; cdr3_nt: TGCGCCAGCAGGCCGGGGCTAGCCAAAAACATTCAGTACTTC
j_call: TRBJ2-5; d_call: .; clone_size: few; v_call: TRBV7-2; cdr3_aa: CASSLTGFGGRETQYF; cdr3_nt: TGTGCCAGCAGCTTAACGGGTTTCGGGGGTCGAGAGACCCAGTACTTC
j_call: TRBJ2-7; d_call: .; clone_size: .; v_call: TRBV18; cdr3_aa: CASSPRGSGACEQYF; cdr3_nt: TGTGCCAGCTCACCACGGGGGTCGGGGGCCTGCGAGCAGTACTTC
j_call: TRBJ2-5; d_call: .; clone_size: few; v_call: TRBV6-5; cdr3_aa: CASSPTRVEETQYF; cdr3_nt: TGTGCCAGCAGTCCTACCAGGGTTGAGGAGACCCAGTACTTC
j_call: TRBJ2-3; d_call: .; clone_size: .; v_call: TRBV11-3; cdr3_aa: CASSLSRADTQYF; cdr3_nt: TGTGCCAGCAGCTTATCCAGGGCAGATACGCAGTATTTT
j_call: TRBJ2-3; d_call: TRBD2; clone_size: .; v_call: TRBV5-1; cdr3_aa: CASSPGTSWVLTDTQYF; cdr3_nt: TGCGCCAGCAGCCCGGGGACTAGCTGGGTCCTCACAGATACGCAGTATTTT
j_call: TRBJ1-1; d_call: TRBD1; clone_size: few; v_call: TRBV5-1; cdr3_aa: CASSHGTGGRNTEAFF; cdr3_nt: TGCGCCAGCAGCCACGGGACAGGGGGCCGGAACACTGAAGCTTTCTTT
j_call: TRBJ1-4; d_call: .; clone_size: few; v_call: TRBV20-1; cdr3_aa: CSARVAGEKLFF; cdr3_nt: TGCAGTGCTAGAGTGGCAGGGGAAAAACTGTTTTTT
j_call: TRBJ1-2; d_call: TRBD1; clone_size: .; v_call: TRBV28; cdr3_aa: CASSSPGQGYYGYTF; cdr3_nt: TGTGCCAGCAGTTCGCCCGGACAGGGCTACTATGGCTACACCTTC
j_call: TRBJ2-5; d_call: TRBD1; clone_size: few; v_call: TRBV5-1; cdr3_aa: CASSVGQGSETQYF; cdr3_nt: TGCGCCAGCAGCGTGGGACAGGGGAGCGAGACCCAGTACTTC
j_call: TRBJ2-7; d_call: .; clone_size: few; v_call: TRBV12-3/TRBV12-4; cdr3_aa: CASTSMTVSYEQYF; cdr3_nt: TGTGCCAGCACCTCGATGACGGTCTCCTACGAGCAGTACTTC
j_call: TRBJ2-6; d_call: .; clone_size: many; v_call: TRBV6-5; cdr3_aa: CAIGQGYTGANVLTF; cdr3_nt: TGTGCCATTGGCCAGGGATATACCGGGGCCAACGTCCTGACTTTC
j_call: TRBJ1-3; d_call: .; clone_size: .; v_call: TRBV5-1; cdr3_aa: CASSSRGEPSSGNTIYF; cdr3_nt: TGCGCCAGCAGCTCGCGGGGGGAACCCAGCTCTGGAAACACCATATATTTT
j_call: TRBJ2-5; d_call: .; clone_size: few; v_call: TRBV19; cdr3_aa: CASSSWTAAQETQYF; cdr3_nt: TGTGCCAGTAGTTCTTGGACAGCCGCACAAGAGACCCAGTACTTC
j_call: TRBJ2-1; d_call: .; clone_size: many; v_call: TRBV7-2; cdr3_aa: CASSARGLARSEQFF; cdr3_nt: TGTGCCAGCAGCGCAAGAGGGCTAGCCCGTAGCGAGCAGTTCTTC
j_call: TRBJ2-3; d_call: .; clone_size: .; v_call: TRBV6-5; cdr3_aa: CASSYSSGAGRDTQYF; cdr3_nt: TGTGCCAGCAGTTACTCCTCAGGGGCAGGCCGGGATACGCAGTATTTT
j_call: TRBJ1-5; d_call: .; clone_size: few; v_call: TRBV24-1; cdr3_aa: CATSGSASGQPQHF; cdr3_nt: TGTGCCACCAGTGGCTCGGCCTCCGGTCAGCCCCAGCATTTT
j_call: TRBJ2-7; d_call: .; clone_size: few; v_call: TRBV19; cdr3_aa: CASSTDGRAIYEQYF; cdr3_nt: TGTGCCAGTAGTACGGATGGCAGGGCGATTTACGAGCAGTACTTC
j_call: TRBJ1-2; d_call: .; clone_size: .; v_call: TRBV7-9; cdr3_aa: CASSLSIYGYTF; cdr3_nt: TGTGCCAGCAGCTTATCGATCTATGGCTACACCTTC
j_call: TRBJ2-5; d_call: .; clone_size: few; v_call: TRBV20-1; cdr3_aa: CSLRGSETQYF; cdr3_nt: TGCAGTCTGAGGGGGTCGGAGACCCAGTACTTC
j_call: TRBJ2-1; d_call: TRBD2; clone_size: few; v_call: TRBV6-5; cdr3_aa: CASSLSSSGEYNEQFF; cdr3_nt: TGTGCCAGCAGTTTATCGTCTAGCGGGGAGTACAATGAGCAGTTCTTC
j_call: TRBJ2-5; d_call: .; clone_size: .; v_call: TRBV28; cdr3_aa: CASSSPNGETQYF; cdr3_nt: TGTGCCAGCAGCTCCCCGAACGGGGAGACCCAGTACTTC
j_call: TRBJ2-3; d_call: TRBD2; clone_size: .; v_call: TRBV12-3/TRBV12-4; cdr3_aa: CASSYPLTSGGAGDTQYF; cdr3_nt: TGTGCCAGCAGCTACCCCCTCACTAGCGGGGGGGCCGGAGATACGCAGTATTTT
j_call: TRBJ1-1; d_call: .; clone_size: .; v_call: TRBV7-9; cdr3_aa: CASSLGVSSDATEAFF; cdr3_nt: TGTGCCAGCAGCTTAGGAGTCTCCTCTGACGCCACTGAAGCTTTCTTT
j_call: TRBJ2-2; d_call: .; clone_size: .; v_call: TRBV6-2/TRBV6-3; cdr3_aa: CASSRDLTRVQDTGELFF; cdr3_nt: TGTGCCAGCAGTCGCGATTTAACGAGGGTGCAGGACACCGGGGAGCTGTTTTTT
j_call: TRBJ2-3; d_call: TRBD2; clone_size: .; v_call: TRBV11-2; cdr3_aa: CASSFVGGGVRDTQYF; cdr3_nt: TGTGCCAGCAGCTTTGTAGGTGGGGGGGTTCGGGATACGCAGTATTTT
j_call: TRBJ2-5; d_call: TRBD2; clone_size: few; v_call: TRBV25-1; cdr3_aa: CASSEGGGGETQYF; cdr3_nt: TGTGCCAGCAGTGAAGGGGGGGGTGGAGAGACCCAGTACTTC
j_call: TRBJ2-7; d_call: .; clone_size: .; v_call: TRBV28; cdr3_aa: CASWGGAEKNEQYF; cdr3_nt: TGTGCCAGCTGGGGTGGGGCAGAGAAGAACGAGCAGTACTTC
j_call: TRBJ1-1; d_call: TRBD1; clone_size: few; v_call: TRBV27; cdr3_aa: CASSLSGTGGGEAFF; cdr3_nt: TGTGCCAGCAGTTTATCTGGGACAGGGGGAGGTGAAGCTTTCTTT
j_call: TRBJ2-3; d_call: .; clone_size: .; v_call: TRBV2; cdr3_aa: CASTLESGDTQYF; cdr3_nt: TGTGCCAGCACCCTAGAATCAGGAGATACGCAGTATTTT
j_call: TRBJ1-1; d_call: .; clone_size: many; v_call: TRBV7-3; cdr3_aa: CASSSGGLTEAFF; cdr3_nt: TGTGCCAGCAGTTCCGGTGGGTTGACTGAAGCTTTCTTT
j_call: TRBJ1-1; d_call: .; clone_size: once; v_call: TRBV12-3/TRBV12-4; cdr3_aa: CASKTRDTEAFF; cdr3_nt: TGTGCCAGCAAGACGAGGGACACTGAAGCTTTCTTT
j_call: TRBJ1-1; d_call: .; clone_size: .; v_call: TRBV18; cdr3_aa: CASSHPVNTEAFF; cdr3_nt: TGTGCCAGCTCACACCCCGTGAACACTGAAGCTTTCTTT
j_call: TRBJ2-3; d_call: .; clone_size: few; v_call: TRBV20-1; cdr3_aa: CSARALGVGDTQYF; cdr3_nt: TGCAGTGCTAGAGCCCTGGGGGTTGGTGATACGCAGTATTTT
j_call: TRBJ2-1; d_call: .; clone_size: .; v_call: TRBV5-1; cdr3_aa: CASSLSRGLDEQFF; cdr3_nt: TGCGCCAGCAGCTTGTCTCGGGGGTTAGATGAGCAGTTCTTC
j_call: TRBJ2-7; d_call: .; clone_size: .; v_call: TRBV11-2; cdr3_aa: CASSLEGFSEQYF; cdr3_nt: TGTGCCAGCAGCTTAGAAGGTTTCTCCGAGCAGTACTTC
j_call: TRBJ2-1; d_call: .; clone_size: many; v_call: TRBV5-1; cdr3_aa: CASSLDPLSAAPVQFF; cdr3_nt: TGCGCCAGCAGCTTGGACCCCTTGTCGGCTGCGCCGGTCCAGTTCTTC
j_call: TRBJ1-4; d_call: TRBD1; clone_size: .; v_call: TRBV5-4; cdr3_aa: CASSPDGTGSEKLFF; cdr3_nt: TGTGCCAGCAGTCCAGACGGGACAGGGTCTGAAAAACTGTTTTTT
j_call: TRBJ2-3; d_call: .; clone_size: .; v_call: TRBV4-2; cdr3_aa: CASSQVAGQGRQDTQYF; cdr3_nt: TGTGCCAGCAGCCAAGTTGCCGGGCAGGGGCGGCAAGATACGCAGTATTTT
j_call: TRBJ1-1; d_call: .; clone_size: .; v_call: TRBV2; cdr3_aa: CASSEFGRSGAFF; cdr3_nt: TGTGCCAGCAGTGAATTCGGGAGGTCCGGAGCTTTCTTT
j_call: TRBJ2-3; d_call: .; clone_size: few; v_call: TRBV7-2; cdr3_aa: CASSERGDTDTQYF; cdr3_nt: TGTGCCAGCAGCGAGAGGGGGGACACAGATACGCAGTATTTT
j_call: TRBJ2-2; d_call: .; clone_size: .; v_call: TRBV5-1; cdr3_aa: CASSLVGSQNTGELFF; cdr3_nt: TGCGCCAGCAGCTTGGTAGGCAGCCAAAACACCGGGGAGCTGTTTTTT
j_call: TRBJ2-3; d_call: .; clone_size: .; v_call: TRBV6-5; cdr3_aa: CASSYRGSEADTQYF; cdr3_nt: TGTGCCAGCAGTTACAGAGGGTCGGAAGCAGATACGCAGTATTTT
j_call: TRBJ2-1; d_call: TRBD1; clone_size: .; v_call: TRBV5-5; cdr3_aa: CASSDRGDGGFDEQFF; cdr3_nt: TGTGCCAGCAGCGACAGGGGAGACGGTGGTTTCGATGAGCAGTTCTTC
j_call: TRBJ2-3; d_call: .; clone_size: few; v_call: TRBV4-3; cdr3_aa: CASSPLSYPGAQYF; cdr3_nt: TGCGCCAGCAGCCCTTTGTCCTACCCCGGGGCGCAGTATTTT
j_call: TRBJ1-1; d_call: TRBD1; clone_size: few; v_call: TRBV5-1; cdr3_aa: CASSNPQGGTEAFF; cdr3_nt: TGCGCCAGCAGCAATCCCCAGGGGGGCACTGAAGCTTTCTTT
j_call: TRBJ2-1; d_call: .; clone_size: .; v_call: TRBV12-3/TRBV12-4; cdr3_aa: CASSPFGDEQFF; cdr3_nt: TGTGCCAGCAGCCCCTTTGGCGATGAGCAGTTCTTC
j_call: TRBJ1-5; d_call: .; clone_size: many; v_call: TRBV4-3; cdr3_aa: CASSQGRGDQPQHF; cdr3_nt: TGCGCCAGCAGCCAAGGCAGGGGAGATCAGCCCCAGCATTTT
j_call: TRBJ1-2; d_call: TRBD1; clone_size: few; v_call: TRBV19; cdr3_aa: CASRKGTDQSYGYTF; cdr3_nt: TGTGCCAGTAGAAAAGGGACAGATCAAAGCTATGGCTACACCTTC
j_call: TRBJ2-6; d_call: .; clone_size: .; v_call: TRBV24-1; cdr3_aa: CAAQRGGSSSGANVLTF; cdr3_nt: TGTGCCGCTCAACGTGGCGGATCCTCCTCTGGGGCCAACGTCCTGACTTTC
j_call: TRBJ1-1; d_call: .; clone_size: many; v_call: TRBV5-1; cdr3_aa: CASSLAVGNTEAFF; cdr3_nt: TGCGCCAGCAGCTTGGCCGTGGGGAACACTGAAGCTTTCTTT
j_call: TRBJ1-6; d_call: TRBD1; clone_size: many; v_call: TRBV5-6; cdr3_aa: CASSRYGTGESPLHF; cdr3_nt: TGTGCCAGCAGCCGGTACGGGACAGGCGAATCACCCCTCCACTTT
j_call: TRBJ2-5; d_call: TRBD1; clone_size: .; v_call: TRBV12-3/TRBV12-4; cdr3_aa: CASTWTGGGETQYF; cdr3_nt: TGTGCCAGCACGTGGACAGGGGGCGGGGAGACCCAGTACTTC
j_call: TRBJ1-1; d_call: .; clone_size: few; v_call: TRBV3-1; cdr3_aa: CASSQGNGRRAFF; cdr3_nt: TGTGCCAGCAGCCAAGGGAACGGCCGTCGGGCTTTCTTT